A selection of T cell receptor beta chains follows, all from one sample in a study of blood T cell repertoires in COVID-19. Using immunoSEQ multiplex PCR, the repertoire was profiled, and TCRdb retains in-frame clones only, with some absent. The sample yields 190,000 or so clones, nearly 90% seen once. The sequencing sample was made of peripheral blood. These receptors were taken from a man aged 45-65 years with acute or convalescent COVID-19. The CDR3 runs from the conserved cysteine through the conserved F or W. The D gene is left open where the match is weak. Size values are once, few and many counts, or a class for expanded clones, and some rows have none.

v_call	j_call	d_call	clone_size	cdr3_nt	cdr3_aa
TRBV2	TRBJ1-4	TRBD1	-	TGTGCCAGCAGTGGAGACAGGGTTGAAAAACTGTTTTTT	CASSGDRVEKLFF
TRBV27	TRBJ2-7	-	-	TGTGCCAGCAGTCCCCTCTGGGAGGCAGCCTCCTACGAGCAGTACTTC	CASSPLWEAASYEQYF
TRBV7-8	TRBJ2-7	-	-	TGTGCCAGCAGCTTCAGCTCCTACGAGCAGTACTTC	CASSFSSYEQYF
TRBV29-1	TRBJ1-4	TRBD1	-	TGCAGCGCCGAGGGGGCGAGGGATGAAAAACTGTTTTTT	CSAEGARDEKLFF
TRBV11-2	TRBJ2-5	TRBD1	-	TGTGCCAGCAGCGTTAGTGGACAGGGTGAGACCCAGTACTTC	CASSVSGQGETQYF
TRBV25-1	TRBJ2-7	TRBD2	-	TGTGCCAGCGCCGGATACTCGGGACTAGCGGAGCCCTACGAGCAGTACTTC	CASAGYSGLAEPYEQYF
TRBV24-1	TRBJ2-3	-	-	TGTGCCACCAGTGTTGCCGGCAGGGGAACAGATACGCAGTATTTT	CATSVAGRGTDTQYF
TRBV28	TRBJ1-5	TRBD1	-	TGTGCCAGCAGCCCCGGGACAGGGGGCCTCAATCAGCCCCAGCATTTT	CASSPGTGGLNQPQHF
TRBV30	TRBJ2-4	TRBD1	-	TGTGCCTGGGTCCAAGGGGGCGGAAACATTCAGTACTTC	CAWVQGGGNIQYF
TRBV2	TRBJ2-6	TRBD1	-	TGTGCCAGCAGTCCACAGGGGGCGAGCTCTGGGGCCAACGTCCTGACTTTC	CASSPQGASSGANVLTF
TRBV5-1	TRBJ2-7	-	once	TGCGCCAGCAGCTTAACTAGCAGCAGCTACGAGCAGTACTTC	CASSLTSSSYEQYF
TRBV5-1	TRBJ2-1	TRBD2	-	TGCGCCAGCAGCTTGCCTAGCGGGAGTAATGAGCAGTTCTTC	CASSLPSGSNEQFF
TRBV18	TRBJ2-2	TRBD1	-	TGTGCCAGCTCACCTATTACAGGGGCAAACACCGGGGAGCTGTTTTTT	CASSPITGANTGELFF
TRBV9	TRBJ1-2	TRBD1	-	TGTGCCAGCAGCGCGGAGACAGGGAATGGCTACACCTTC	CASSAETGNGYTF
TRBV11-2	TRBJ2-1	TRBD2	-	TGTGCCAGCAGCTTACTAGCGGGAGGCAATGAGCAGTTCTTC	CASSLLAGGNEQFF
TRBV28	TRBJ1-1	-	-	TGTGCCAGCAGTTTGCCTTACTCGATCCCCACTGAAGCTTTCTTT	CASSLPYSIPTEAFF
TRBV12-3/TRBV12-4	TRBJ1-2	-	-	TGTGCCACCAGGGTCAGTGCTAACTATGGCTACACCTTC	CATRVSANYGYTF
TRBV24-1	TRBJ2-2	-	-	TGTGCCACCAGTGCAAACACCGGGGAGCTGTTTTTT	CATSANTGELFF
TRBV19	TRBJ2-5	-	-	TGTGCCAGTAGAAACCAGGGAGGAGAGACCCAGTACTTC	CASRNQGGETQYF
TRBV6-2/TRBV6-3	TRBJ2-3	TRBD2	-	TGTGCCAGCAGTTACTTTCCCTGGACTAGGCAGATCACAGATACGCAGTATTTT	CASSYFPWTRQITDTQYF
TRBV7-9	TRBJ2-1	TRBD2	-	TGTGCCACTAATAAGGCGGGAGGCCCTAGTGAGCAGTTCTTC	CATNKAGGPSEQFF
TRBV4-2	TRBJ1-1	TRBD1	-	TGTGCCAGCAGCCAAGTGGGGGACAGAGAAGCTTTCTTT	CASSQVGDREAFF
TRBV19	TRBJ2-2	TRBD2	-	TGTGCCAGTAGTATGGGAGGGAACCGGGGCACCGGGGAGCTGTTTTTT	CASSMGGNRGTGELFF
TRBV28	TRBJ2-2	-	-	TGTGCCAGCAGTGCCTTAGGGGCCGGCACCGGGGAGCTGTTTTTT	CASSALGAGTGELFF
TRBV7-2	TRBJ2-1	-	-	TGTGCCAGCAGCTTTTATGGGGGCCGAAATGAGCAGTTCTTC	CASSFYGGRNEQFF
TRBV7-2	TRBJ1-2	TRBD1	once	TGTGCCAGCAGCGAGGGCCCGGGACAGGCGGGCGGCTACACCTTC	CASSEGPGQAGGYTF
TRBV10-3	TRBJ2-6	-	-	TGTGCCACCACAGGGAGTGGGGCCAACGTCCTGACTTTC	CATTGSGANVLTF
TRBV3-1/TRBV3-2	TRBJ1-2	TRBD1	-	TGTGCCAGCAGTCGGACGGGACAGGGAAATGACGGCTACACCTTC	CASSRTGQGNDGYTF
TRBV6-1	TRBJ1-4	TRBD1	-	TGTGCCAGCAGTGAATTCGACAGGGGTCGAGGTGAAAAACTGTTTTTT	CASSEFDRGRGEKLFF
TRBV6-6	TRBJ2-5	TRBD2	-	TGTGCCAGCAGTGGCACTAGCGGACGGGTAGAAGAGACCCAGTACTTC	CASSGTSGRVEETQYF
TRBV6-5	TRBJ2-3	TRBD2	-	TGTGCCAGCAGGTCAGCGGGGGGGTACACAGATACGCAGTATTTT	CASRSAGGYTDTQYF
TRBV4-3	TRBJ2-3	-	-	TGCGCCAGCAGCCAGTCCCCGGGGTCCACAGATACGCAGTATTTT	CASSQSPGSTDTQYF
TRBV27	TRBJ2-3	-	-	TGTGCCAGTAGCAGAGGTATCGGGTTCACAGATACGCAGTATTTT	CASSRGIGFTDTQYF
TRBV10-3	TRBJ1-5	-	-	TGTGCCATCAGTGAGCAGGAATTTAGCAATCAGCCCCAGCATTTT	CAISEQEFSNQPQHF
TRBV5-1	TRBJ2-2	TRBD1	-	TGCGCCAGCAGCAGAACAGGGGACACCGGGGAGCTGTTTTTT	CASSRTGDTGELFF
TRBV7-6	TRBJ2-1	TRBD2	-	TGTGCCAGCAGCTCTTTTACGACTAGCGGGGGGCCGAGCTCCTACAATGAGCAGTTCTTC	CASSSFTTSGGPSSYNEQFF
TRBV4-1	TRBJ1-5	-	-	TGCGCCAGCAGCCGATCGGCAGTCAGGGGTGGCAATCAGCCCCAGCATTTT	CASSRSAVRGGNQPQHF
TRBV5-1	TRBJ2-1	-	-	TGCGCCAGCAGCTTGGCGGTTACCGGCACTACCTACAATGAGCAGTTCTTC	CASSLAVTGTTYNEQFF
TRBV18	TRBJ1-1	TRBD1	-	TGTGCCAGCTCACCTGGGACAGGGGGCTACACTGAAGCTTTCTTT	CASSPGTGGYTEAFF
TRBV19	TRBJ1-1	TRBD1	-	TGTGCCAGTAGTCTACAGGGGGCTGGGGACACTGAAGCTTTCTTT	CASSLQGAGDTEAFF
TRBV11-1	TRBJ2-5	-	-	TGTGCCAGCAGCCTTACACGGACGCGGGCCCAGTACTTC	CASSLTRTRAQYF
TRBV19	TRBJ1-6	-	few	TGTGCCAGTTCACGTGGTGTCAGTACGAACTCACCCCTCCACTTT	CASSRGVSTNSPLHF